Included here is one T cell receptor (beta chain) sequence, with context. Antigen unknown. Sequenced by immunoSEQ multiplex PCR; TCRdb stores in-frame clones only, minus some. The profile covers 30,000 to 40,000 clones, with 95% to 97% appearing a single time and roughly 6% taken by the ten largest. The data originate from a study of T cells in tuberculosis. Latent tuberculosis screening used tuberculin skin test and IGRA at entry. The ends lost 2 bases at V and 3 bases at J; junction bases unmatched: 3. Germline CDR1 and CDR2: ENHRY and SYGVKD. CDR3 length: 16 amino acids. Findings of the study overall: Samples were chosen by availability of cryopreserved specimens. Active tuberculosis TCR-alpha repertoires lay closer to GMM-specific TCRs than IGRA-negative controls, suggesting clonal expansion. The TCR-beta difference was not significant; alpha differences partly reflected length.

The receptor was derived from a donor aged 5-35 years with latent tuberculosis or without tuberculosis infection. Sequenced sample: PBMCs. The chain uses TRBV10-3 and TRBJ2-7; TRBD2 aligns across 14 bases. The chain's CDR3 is CAISEPGTSGSYEQYF. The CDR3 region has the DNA TGTGCCATCAGTGAGCCTGGGACTAGCGGGAGCTACGAGCAGTACTTC.